A selection of T cell receptor beta chains follows, all from one sample in a study of blood T cell repertoires in COVID-19. The repertoire was sequenced with immunoSEQ multiplex PCR; TCRdb's copy has only in-frame clones and lacks some. The top ten clones hold 3.5% to 5.5% of a sample with about 98,000 clones, approximately 90% of them seen once. The sequenced sample consisted of peripheral blood. These receptors came from a man between 65 and 85 years old with acute or convalescent COVID-19. The CDR3 runs from the conserved cysteine through the conserved F or W. Fields, in order: V gene, J gene, D gene, clone size, CDR3 DNA, CDR3 protein. A D gene is named only where the DNA matches it firmly. The listing skips clone size in some rows; elsewhere it reads once, few, many or a size class.

TRBV6-1	TRBJ1-6	.	.	TGTGCCAGCAGTGAATCGAGGGGGGGGTCACCCCTCCACTTT	CASSESRGGSPLHF
TRBV27	TRBJ1-1	.	.	TGTGCCAGCAGTTTTTCGGGGAGGGCGAACACTGAAGCTTTCTTT	CASSFSGRANTEAFF
TRBV5-4	TRBJ1-2	TRBD1	once	TGTGCCAGCAGCTGGACAGGGCATGGCTACACCTTC	CASSWTGHGYTF
TRBV3-1/TRBV3-2	TRBJ1-4	TRBD1	.	TGTGCCAGCAGCCAAGGGGACAGGGAGGTTGAAAAACTGTTTTTT	CASSQGDREVEKLFF
TRBV28	TRBJ1-4	.	few	TGTGCCAGCAGTTTACCGACGGGCGGCGGGGAAAAACTGTTTTTT	CASSLPTGGGEKLFF
TRBV6-6	TRBJ1-5	.	.	TGTGCCAGCAGTTACTCGGCAGGCCAGGGTCTTCAGCCCCAGCATTTT	CASSYSAGQGLQPQHF
TRBV11-2	TRBJ2-7	.	.	TGTGCCAGCAGCTTAGACGGACAGTCCTACGAGCAGTACTTC	CASSLDGQSYEQYF
TRBV28	TRBJ1-2	.	.	TGTGCCAGCAGGCTCGGCGGAGGTGGCTACACCTTC	CASRLGGGGYTF
TRBV5-1	TRBJ1-1	TRBD1	.	TGCGCCAGCAGCTTTGGGACAGCTGAAGCTTTCTTT	CASSFGTAEAFF
TRBV28	TRBJ2-5	TRBD1	.	TGTGCCAGCAGTTTTGGGGACAGGGAAAGTAAGACCCAGTACTTC	CASSFGDRESKTQYF
TRBV7-2	TRBJ1-5	.	.	TGTGCCAGCAGCGGCCGAGGGGGAGATCAGCCCCAGCATTTT	CASSGRGGDQPQHF
TRBV19	TRBJ2-7	TRBD1	.	TGTGCCAGTAGTATCCGACAGGGGGCGAGATACGAGCAGTACTTC	CASSIRQGARYEQYF
TRBV2	TRBJ2-5	TRBD1	.	TGTGCCAGACAGGGGGCGGGGGAGACCCAGTACTTC	CARQGAGETQYF
TRBV11-2	TRBJ1-1	.	.	TGTGCCAGCGACAGCGGGGGGTTCGAAGCTTTCTTT	CASDSGGFEAFF
TRBV29-1	TRBJ1-1	.	.	TGCAGCGTTGGGAGACGCGGGGGGAACACTGAAGCTTTCTTT	CSVGRRGGNTEAFF
TRBV2	TRBJ2-4	TRBD1	.	TGTGCCAGCAGACGTCGACAGGGGGCGGTCGCTAAAAACATTCAGTACTTC	CASRRRQGAVAKNIQYF
TRBV9	TRBJ2-7	.	.	TGTGCCAGCAGCCGTGACGGGAGAAAAAGCTCCTACGAGCAGTACTTC	CASSRDGRKSSYEQYF